Only a few counts were recorded for the clone carrying this T cell receptor beta chain. Its antigen is not identified. Germline V lookup: CDR1 LNHDA, CDR2 SQIVND (reference sequence). There are 13 residues in the CDR3. MiXCR was run by TCRdb on the 5' RACE reads, yielding one entry per CDR3 protein. The table includes about 400,000 distinct CDR3 sequences, 16% detected once. This entry belongs to a study of T-cell memory formation after mild COVID-19. Study details: The study found TCR clusters largely donor specific. Study results and caveats: Memory sampled before infection contained some responding clones, suggesting cross-reactive memory joined. Balance between CD4 and CD8 was seen in clones contracting day 15 to 85, and a CD4+ lean was seen in later expanders.

This sequence originates from a young man who had mild COVID-19 (a few samples of this study predate the infection). Cell type and time point are not known. The sequenced sample was PBMCs or a T cell subset sorted from them (not recorded which). The rearrangement uses TRBV19 and TRBJ2-7; D is ambiguous. The CDR3 DNA follows: TGTGCCAGCTCCTCCGGGCCCTCCAACGAGCAGTACGTC. Its translation: CASSSGPSNEQYV.